This T cell receptor (beta chain) was sequenced during a study of blood T cells in healthy people across ages. Broader study findings: Diversity of TCR beta per million T cells declined in a roughly linear way with age.

Isolation yielded PBMCs, at least 7 million per sample, in every case. Alongside a J-beta primer mix, a sample-barcoded 5' primer served in a second PCR lasting 7 to 11 cycles. Each cDNA molecule carried a tag from a template-switch adaptor that contained 12 random nucleotides. All samples gave at least 2.5 million CDR3-containing paired-end reads. TCRdb passed the 5' RACE reads through MiXCR, listing each CDR3 protein once. The table shows about 1.6 million distinct CDR3 sequences, with almost 35% occurring only once. V was shortened by 2 bases and J by 0 bases, with 8 bases between the two germline ends. CDR3 length: 15 amino acids. Germline-derived CDR1 and CDR2 are MNHEY and SVGAGI. Concerning this clonotype itself: The antigen is undetermined.

The source is a woman in her 30s in good health. What was sequenced was blood. The V gene is TRBV6-5, the J gene TRBJ2-1; no clear D gene. The CDR3 DNA is TGTGCCAGCAGTTACGAGCCCAACTCCTACAATGAGCAGTTCTTC. Its translation is CASSYEPNSYNEQFF.